These 25 T cell receptor beta chains were sequenced from one sample in a study of T cells in Graves' hyperthyroidism and ophthalmopathy. Amplification yielded TCR beta CDR3 regions, with RNA transcripts as the source. In the first-round RT-PCR of the TCR CDR3, the HTBI primer set was used. From the multiplex PCR reads, TCRdb called clonotypes with MiXCR, one entry per CDR3 protein. Of a few hundred thousand distinct CDR3 sequences listed, under 20% are singletons. The sequenced material came from blood. The receptors come from a man aged 18 to 35 with Graves' ophthalmopathy.

The chain has TRBV3-1 and TRBJ2-1, with 9 bases fitting TRBD2. The germline V gene has CDR1 LGHDT and CDR2 YNNKEL (reference sequence). The CDR3 runs to 17 residues. V was clipped by 1 base and J by 7 bases; unmatched bases: 11. CDR3 DNA sequence: TGTGCCAGCAGCCAAGGGGGCAGCGGGAGGTTAAGGAATGAGCAGTTCTTC. Amino acids: CASSQGGSGRLRNEQFF.

This clonotype was recorded many times. The chain is built from TRBV27 and TRBJ2-7; 7 bases are a match to TRBD1. Germline CDR1 and CDR2: MNHEY and SMNVEV (reference sequence). The CDR3 sequence is 14 residues long. V gave up 0 bases and J gave up 2 bases; unmatched junction bases: 1. Written as DNA, the CDR3 is TGTGCCAGCAGTTTATCCCAGGGGGCCTACGAGCAGTACTTC. This sequence encodes CASSLSQGAYEQYF.

The sample holds many counts of this clonotype. The V and J genes are TRBV20-1 and TRBJ2-5; D possibly uses TRBD1 or TRBD2 (5 bases each). CDR1 is DFQATT and CDR2 is SNEGSKA in the germline V gene (reference sequence). V was clipped by 3 bases and J by 4 bases, with 18 bases between them. The CDR3 sequence is 15 residues long. CDR3 protein: CSARSAWGIAETQYF. In nucleotides, the CDR3 is TGCAGTGCTAGGTCGGCGTGGGGGATTGCAGAGACCCAGTACTTC.

The chain employs TRBV19 and TRBJ2-7; D remains ambiguous. The CDR3 runs to 11 residues. Trimming cost V 3 bases and J 5 bases, with 5 bases left between them. Looked up from germline, CDR1 is LNHDA and CDR2 is SQIVND (reference sequence). The CDR3 spells CASSIGNEQYF. CDR3 coding DNA: TGTGCCAGTAGTATCGGAAACGAGCAGTACTTC.

This clonotype was recorded once. CDR3 region: CSARDSGGTDTQYF. The CDR3 region has the DNA TGCAGTGCTAGGGACAGCGGGGGCACAGATACGCAGTATTTT. This rearrangement joins TRBV20-1 to TRBJ2-3, with D possibly TRBD2 on 7 matching bases. The V end was cut by 3 bases, the J end by 1 base, with 11 bases between. CDR3 size: 14 residues. Germline V lookup: CDR1 DFQATT, CDR2 SNEGSKA (reference sequence).

At least ten counts were recorded for this clonotype. The CDR3 spells CASSLTGGSTDTQYF. The CDR3 bases are TGTGCCAGCAGCTTAACGGGGGGTAGCACAGATACGCAGTATTTT. The chain recombines TRBV7-3 with TRBJ2-3; tentative D call: TRBD2 (6 bases). This CDR3 has 15 amino acids. The germline CDR1 and CDR2 sequences are SGHTA and FQGTGA. V shed 0 bases and J shed 0 bases, with 7 bases lying between them.

This clonotype was counted at least ten times. The chain is built from TRBV11-2 and TRBJ2-5, with TRBD2 as a possible D gene (7 bases). This CDR3 spans 13 amino acids. Germline CDR1 SGHAT, CDR2 FQNNGV. V was clipped by 5 bases and J by 5 bases, with 12 bases between them. CDR3 amino acids: CASSAGAGETQYF. The CDR3 DNA follows: TGTGCCAGCAGCGCGGGGGCTGGGGAGACCCAGTACTTC. Filled out from reference TRBV11-2 and TRBJ2-5, the complete variable domain reads EAGVAQSPRYKIIEKRQSVAFWCNPISGHATLYWYQQILGQGPKLLIQFQNNGVVDDSQLPKDRFSAERLKGVDSTLKIQPAKLEDSAVYLCASSAGAGETQYFGPGTRLLVL.

This clonotype was seen ten or more times. As DNA, the CDR3 is TGTGCCAGCAGCGTCCCCCCGGGCAGGGGGAACACTGAAGCTTTCTTT. It codes for CASSVPPGRGNTEAFF. V gene TRBV11-2 combines with J gene TRBJ1-1, with D maybe TRBD1 (6 bases). Germline loops: CDR1 SGHAT, CDR2 FQNNGV. The CDR3 runs 16 residues. V lost 5 bases and J lost 1, with 17 bases in between. Full variable domain (remainder filled in from reference TRBV11-2 and TRBJ1-1): EAGVAQSPRYKIIEKRQSVAFWCNPISGHATLYWYQQILGQGPKLLIQFQNNGVVDDSQLPKDRFSAERLKGVDSTLKIQPAKLEDSAVYLCASSVPPGRGNTEAFFGQGTRLTVV.

This clonotype was found many times. This CDR3 reads CSAELLLAQEEYQETQYF. The CDR3 bases are TGCAGTGCTGAACTTCTTTTGGCGCAGGAGGAGTACCAAGAGACCCAGTACTTC. The V gene is TRBV20-1, the J gene TRBJ2-5; TRBD2 is a possible D gene (5 bases). Per the germline V gene, CDR1 is DFQATT and CDR2 is SNEGSKA (reference sequence). Trimming left V 5 bases short and J 0 bases short, with 25 bases between. This CDR3 region has 18 residues.

The chain uses TRBV6-4 and TRBJ2-5; D is uncertain. The CDR3 length is 12 residues. CDR1 MRHNA and CDR2 SNTAGT come from the germline V gene. The ends were cut back, 2 bases at V and 1 base at J, with 2 bases in the middle. CDR3 DNA: TGTGCCAGCAGTGACGTCCAAGAGACCCAGTACTTC. Translated, it gives CASSDVQETQYF.

Note on this clonotype: The junction and the germline gene differ at one end; a read error may be behind it. The chain links TRBV6-1 to TRBJ2-1; 9 bases agree with TRBD2. The CDR3 extends over 16 amino acids. CDR1 is MNHNS, CDR2 SASEGT, per germline. The CDR3: CASSELSRTSVNEQFF. DNA of the CDR3: TGCGCCAGCAGTGAACTTTCGAGGACTAGCGTCAATGAGCAGTTCTTC.

This clonotype was seen repeatedly, ten times or more. With a much larger clone just one base away, this may be a read error. The V call is TRBV5-1, the J call TRBJ1-1; D unresolved. Trimming left V 0 bases short and J 1 base short, with 7 bases between. CDR3 length equals 14 residues. Germline CDR1 SGHRS, CDR2 YFSETQ. CDR3 amino acids: CASSLARTNTEAFF. The CDR3 nucleotides read TGCGCCAGCAGCTTGGCCAGGACGAACACTGAAGCTTTCTTT.

This clonotype was observed many times. The chain carries TRBV3-1 and TRBJ2-3; D not certain. The V gene lost 5 bases and the J gene lost 4 bases, with 7 bases spanning the gap. CDR3 length equals 12 residues. CDR1 and CDR2 (germline): LGHDT, YNNKEL (reference sequence). In DNA form, the CDR3 reads TGTGCCAGCAGCAGCGAGGCAGATACGCAGTATTTT. Amino acids: CASSSEADTQYF.

This clonotype was detected ten times or more. V is TRBV10-3 and J is TRBJ2-3, with a possible D match to TRBD1 (5 bases). Between the trimmed V and J ends, which lost 7 bases and 1 base, there was a span of 12 bases. Germline CDR1 ENHRY, CDR2 SYGVKD. The CDR3 sequence is 14 residues long. This CDR3 reads CAITGQTGTDTQYF. CDR3 nucleotide sequence: TGTGCCATCACCGGACAAACGGGCACAGATACGCAGTATTTT.

This clonotype was observed many times. The J gene is TRBJ1-1, the V gene TRBV4-1; D is undetermined. V lost 1 base and J lost 3, with 12 bases in between. The CDR3 extends over 15 amino acids. Per germline, CDR1 MGHRA and CDR2 YSYEKL. The CDR3 bases are TGCGCCAGCAGCCAAGTGGAGCTAGAGGACACTGAAGCTTTCTTT. It encodes CASSQVELEDTEAFF.

This clonotype was picked up many times. The genes are TRBV12-3 or TRBV12-4 and TRBJ2-7; 15 nucleotides match TRBD2. V lost 6 bases to trimming and J lost 9 bases; unmatched junction nucleotides: 12. This CDR3 region has 16 residues. Here the CDR3 reads CASRPGLAGGPTGQYF. In nucleotides, the CDR3 is TGTGCCAGCAGACCGGGACTAGCGGGGGGTCCTACGGGGCAGTACTTC.

The rearrangement links TRBV7-9 to TRBJ2-2; D gene ambiguous. The CDR3 is 16 amino acids. The germline CDR1 and CDR2 sequences are SEHNR and FQNEAQ (reference sequence). V was trimmed by 5 bases and J by 0 bases, leaving 13 bases between them. The CDR3 nucleotides are TGTGCCAGCAGCCCCCCCGAGAACGCGAACACCGGGGAGCTGTTTTTT. This encodes CASSPPENANTGELFF.

The chain joins TRBV12-3 or TRBV12-4 to TRBJ1-5; possibly TRBD1 for D (5 bases). V shed 4 bases and J shed 11 bases, with 15 bases lying between them. The CDR3 is 13 amino acids. The CDR3 is CASSYGGRGTQHF. CDR3 DNA sequence: TGTGCCAGCAGTTACGGGGGAAGAGGGACCCAGCATTTT.

This clonotype has ten or more counts. This chain uses TRBV7-3 with TRBJ1-5; no firm D call. The germline V gene has CDR1 SGHTA and CDR2 FQGTGA. Trimming pared 0 bases from V and 5 bases from J, leaving 5 bases between. The CDR3 is made up of 13 amino acids. DNA for the CDR3: TGTGCCAGCAGCTTAACCTCAGATCAGCCCCAGCATTTT. It is translated as CASSLTSDQPQHF.

This clonotype was seen many times. The V call is TRBV2, the J call TRBJ1-4, with D perhaps matching TRBD1 (5 bases). V dropped 3 bases and J dropped 4 bases, with 9 bases sitting between them. The CDR3 contains 14 residues. Germline CDR1 SNHLY, CDR2 FYNNEI. CDR3 nucleotides: TGTGCCAGCAGTGAGGGGGGAAGTAATGAAAAACTGTTTTTT. Protein product: CASSEGGSNEKLFF.

This clonotype showed up many times. The chain recombines TRBV12-3 or TRBV12-4 with TRBJ2-7; D is unresolved. The CDR3 consists of 13 residues. Trimming left V 6 bases short and J 0 bases short, with 9 bases between. The CDR3 DNA follows: TGTGCCAGCAGATCGCACAACTCCTACGAGCAGTACTTC. It translates to CASRSHNSYEQYF.

This clonotype was counted at least ten times. This chain uses TRBV7-8 with TRBJ1-1, with D maybe TRBD1 (5 bases). The V end lost 5 bases, the J end lost 4 bases, and 17 bases lay between the germline ends. The CDR3 has 15 residues. Germline CDR1 SGHVS, CDR2 FQNEAQ. The chain's CDR3 is CASSPVKGAITEAFF. CDR3 bases: TGTGCCAGCAGCCCAGTAAAAGGGGCCATCACTGAAGCTTTCTTT. Full variable domain (rest looked up from reference TRBV7-8 and TRBJ1-1): GAGVSQSPRYKVAKRGQDVALRCDPISGHVSLFWYQQALGQGPEFLTYFQNEAQLDKSGLPSDRFFAERPEGSVSTLKIQRTQQEDSAVYLCASSPVKGAITEAFFGQGTRLTVV.

This clonotype was found once. The chain has TRBV7-6 and TRBJ2-3; TRBD1 aligns across 9 bases. CDR1 and CDR2 from the germline V gene are SGHVS and FNYEAQ. This CDR3 contains 17 residues. The junction had 10 bases not matched to a gene; V was cut back by 4 bases and J by 2 bases. DNA for the CDR3: TGTGCCAGCAGCTCCACCGACAGGGGGTTTTACACAGATACGCAGTATTTT. Amino acids: CASSSTDRGFYTDTQYF.

There are many counts of this clonotype. This chain connects TRBV27 to TRBJ2-2, with a possible D match to TRBD1 (5 bases). V was clipped by 10 bases and J by 1 base, with 13 bases between them. This CDR3 has 14 amino acids. Germline V gene sequence: CDR1 MNHEY, CDR2 SMNVEV (reference sequence). CDR3 loop: CATKLGLNTGELFF. The CDR3 DNA follows: TGTGCCACCAAATTGGGGCTGAACACCGGGGAGCTGTTTTTT.

This chain connects TRBV7-3 to TRBJ2-3, with D hard to call. The V gene's germline CDR1 is SGHTA and CDR2 FQGTGA. The CDR3 sequence is 13 residues long. The ends were cut back, 3 bases at V and 2 bases at J, with 6 bases in the middle. The CDR3 sequence is CASSFTPTDTQYF. The CDR3 coding sequence is TGTGCCAGCAGCTTTACCCCCACAGATACGCAGTATTTT.